The rows below give T cell receptor beta chains drawn from one sample of a study of human T cells and chemical hapten exposure. TCRdb reanalysed the RACE reads using MiXCR and keeps one entry per CDR3 protein. The sample shows fewer than 100,000 distinct CDR3 sequences, about an eighth of them seen only once. Specimen: whole blood, collected in connection with sensitization to the hapten diphenylcyclopropenone (DPC). These receptors were collected from a woman between 55 and 75 years old with alopecia areata. Some clones in this sample may be carry-over from other donors' samples. Each CDR3 is given with its conserved first and last residue. The D gene is left open where the match is weak. Size is stated for part of the rows, as once, few or many counts, or as a class when the clone is expanded.

V gene,clone size,J gene,D gene,CDR3 protein,CDR3 DNA
TRBV20-1,many,TRBJ2-2,TRBD2,CSASGEASGGRAGELFF,TGCAGTGCTAGCGGAGAGGCTAGCGGGGGTCGGGCCGGGGAGCTGTTTTTT
TRBV7-6,many,TRBJ2-5,TRBD1,CASSLSPRTGGVETQYF,TGTGCCAGCAGCTTATCACCAAGGACAGGGGGCGTGGAGACCCAGTACTTC
TRBV20-1,many,TRBJ2-3,NA,CSARWDTVTDTQYF,TGCAGTGCTAGATGGGACACCGTCACAGATACGCAGTATTTT
TRBV6-6,few,TRBJ2-1,NA,CATGGAVRYNEQFF,TGTGCCACCGGGGGAGCGGTGAGGTACAATGAGCAGTTCTTC
TRBV20-1,few,TRBJ2-3,TRBD2,CSARDVAGVKTDTQYF,TGCAGTGCTAGAGATGTAGCGGGGGTGAAGACAGATACGCAGTATTTT
TRBV7-3,many,TRBJ2-1,NA,CASSSSPGGRSEQFF,TGTGCCAGCAGCTCGTCCCCGGGGGGCCGGTCTGAGCAGTTCTTC
TRBV20-1,many,TRBJ2-3,NA,CSARPGTDTQYF,TGCAGTGCTAGACCGGGCACAGATACGCAGTATTTT
TRBV4-1,many,TRBJ2-1,NA,CASSQRGDAPYNEQFF,TGCGCCAGCAGCCAACGCGGGGACGCCCCCTACAATGAGCAGTTCTTC
TRBV7-8,few,TRBJ2-3,TRBD2,CASSLRLAGEGTQYF,TGTGCCAGCAGCCTAAGACTAGCGGGGGAGGGTACGCAGTATTTT
TRBV29-1,many,TRBJ2-6,TRBD1,CSVGQGGSGANVLTF,TGCAGCGTTGGACAGGGGGGCTCTGGGGCCAACGTCCTGACTTTC
TRBV12-3/TRBV12-4,few,TRBJ1-2,TRBD1,CASTMGTAYGYTF,TGTGCCAGCACCATGGGGACAGCTTATGGCTACACCTTC
TRBV9,many,TRBJ2-3,TRBD2,CASSVWDYTDTQYF,TGTGCCAGCAGCGTCTGGGACTACACAGATACGCAGTATTTT
TRBV29-1,NA,TRBJ2-7,NA,CSVEARTPGEQYF,TGCAGCGTTGAAGCCCGAACCCCAGGCGAGCAGTACTTC
TRBV7-8,NA,TRBJ2-2,NA,CASSLGRVGELFF,TGTGCCAGCAGCTTAGGCAGGGTTGGGGAGCTGTTTTTT
TRBV6-2/TRBV6-3,many,TRBJ2-1,TRBD1,CASSYSPLRDRGYNEQFF,TGTGCCAGCAGTTACTCTCCTCTCCGGGACAGGGGATACAATGAGCAGTTCTTC
TRBV4-1,NA,TRBJ1-2,NA,CASSQNTGGRGYTF,TGCGCCAGCAGCCAAAACACCGGGGGACGCGGCTACACCTTC
TRBV25-1,NA,TRBJ2-7,NA,CASSGSYEQYF,TGTGCCAGCAGTGGATCCTACGAGCAGTACTTC
TRBV19,many,TRBJ2-5,TRBD2,CASSLGLAGLETQYF,TGTGCCAGTAGTTTGGGACTAGCGGGGTTGGAGACCCAGTACTTC
TRBV5-4,NA,TRBJ2-5,NA,CASSLLGGQETQYF,TGTGCCAGCAGCTTGTTGGGGGGCCAAGAGACCCAGTACTTC
TRBV5-1,NA,TRBJ1-5,NA,CASSPGGAGRYSNQPQHF,TGCGCCAGCAGCCCGGGGGGCGCAGGGAGGTATAGCAATCAGCCCCAGCATTTT
TRBV5-8,NA,TRBJ1-2,NA,CASSLVEAYGYTF,TGTGCCAGCAGCTTAGTCGAGGCCTATGGCTACACCTTC
TRBV29-1,once,TRBJ1-1,NA,CTGGANTEAFF,TGCACTGGGGGGGCTAACACTGAAGCTTTCTTT
TRBV7-6,NA,TRBJ2-6,NA,CASSHRQDSGANVLTF,TGTGCCAGCAGCCACAGACAGGACTCTGGGGCCAACGTCCTGACTTTC
TRBV20-1,few,TRBJ2-7,NA,CSARDYKGDEQYF,TGCAGTGCTAGGGACTATAAGGGTGACGAGCAGTACTTC
TRBV29-1,many,TRBJ2-7,TRBD1,CSGQDRYYEQYF,TGCAGCGGCCAGGACAGGTACTACGAGCAGTACTTC
TRBV7-9,many,TRBJ1-4,NA,CASSSAIEAGEKLFF,TGTGCCAGCAGCTCGGCAATAGAAGCGGGGGAAAAACTGTTTTTT
TRBV29-1,many,TRBJ2-3,TRBD2,CSVEGVRGGGTDTQYF,TGCAGCGTTGAAGGGGTTCGCGGGGGAGGGACAGATACGCAGTATTTT
TRBV7-9,few,TRBJ2-5,TRBD2,CASSFGLAQETQYF,TGTGCCAGCAGCTTCGGACTAGCCCAAGAGACCCAGTACTTC
TRBV2,NA,TRBJ2-2,TRBD2,CASSDGQGGTGELFF,TGTGCCAGCAGTGATGGGCAGGGAGGGACCGGGGAGCTGTTTTTT
TRBV5-1,NA,TRBJ2-1,TRBD1,CASSSAPGQDNEQFF,TGCGCCAGCAGCTCAGCCCCGGGACAGGACAATGAGCAGTTCTTC
TRBV18,few,TRBJ1-4,TRBD1,CASSRRGPNEKLFF,TGTGCCAGCTCGAGGAGGGGGCCTAATGAAAAACTGTTTTTT
TRBV27,NA,TRBJ2-7,NA,CASSHRQGGYEQYF,TGTGCCAGCAGTCATCGACAGGGAGGGTACGAGCAGTACTTC
TRBV7-9,many,TRBJ2-3,NA,CASSAYGTASTDTQYF,TGTGCCAGCAGCGCGTACGGGACGGCCAGCACAGATACGCAGTATTTT
TRBV7-6,many,TRBJ2-2,NA,CASSPWGDHNTGELFF,TGTGCCAGCAGCCCGTGGGGGGACCACAACACCGGGGAGCTGTTTTTT
TRBV18,many,TRBJ2-5,NA,CASSPPVTGRPEKETQYF,TGTGCCAGCTCACCACCGGTCACGGGGCGACCAGAAAAAGAGACCCAGTACTTC
TRBV6-1,many,TRBJ1-2,TRBD1,CASSGWDRENYGYTF,TGTGCCAGCAGTGGATGGGACAGGGAGAATTATGGCTACACCTTC
TRBV5-4,NA,TRBJ2-6,TRBD1,CASSWGQVSSGANVLTF,TGTGCCAGCAGCTGGGGACAGGTTAGCTCTGGGGCCAACGTCCTGACTTTC
TRBV7-9,many,TRBJ1-6,NA,CASSPFQGRSAYSPLHF,TGTGCCAGCAGTCCATTTCAGGGACGTTCGGCCTATTCACCCCTCCACTTT
TRBV9,few,TRBJ2-3,TRBD1,CASSVVGQQLTDTQYF,TGTGCCAGCAGCGTAGTGGGACAGCAACTCACAGATACGCAGTATTTT
TRBV29-1,NA,TRBJ2-2,NA,CSVVLGLNTGELFF,TGCAGCGTTGTTTTGGGACTTAACACCGGGGAGCTGTTTTTT
TRBV20-1,many,TRBJ1-1,NA,CSARGRITYTEAFF,TGCAGTGCTAGGGGGCGTATAACGTACACTGAAGCTTTCTTT
TRBV7-2,NA,TRBJ2-5,NA,CASSLMETQYF,TGTGCCAGCAGCTTAATGGAGACCCAGTACTTC
TRBV20-1,NA,TRBJ1-4,TRBD1,CSARVYRGHQEKLFF,TGCAGTGCTAGAGTATACAGGGGGCATCAGGAAAAACTGTTTTTT
TRBV7-9,NA,TRBJ2-7,NA,CASSSPRGPREGYYEQYF,TGTGCCAGCAGCTCCCCCCGGGGGCCAAGGGAGGGATACTACGAGCAGTACTTC
TRBV7-2,many,TRBJ1-1,TRBD1,CASSKGTGGMNTEAFF,TGTGCCAGCAGCAAAGGGACAGGGGGCATGAACACTGAAGCTTTCTTT
TRBV19,many,TRBJ2-1,TRBD2,CASSTHSGGEQFF,TGTGCCAGTAGTACCCACTCGGGAGGTGAGCAGTTCTTC
TRBV2,many,TRBJ2-1,NA,CASSESGGNSNEQFF,TGTGCCAGCAGTGAATCAGGGGGGAATAGCAATGAGCAGTTCTTC
TRBV2,many,TRBJ2-3,NA,CASTLRTDTQYF,TGTGCCAGCACCCTCAGGACAGATACGCAGTATTTT
TRBV18,NA,TRBJ2-7,TRBD1,CASSTGVHSYEQYF,TGTGCCAGCTCAACAGGGGTTCACTCCTACGAGCAGTACTTC
TRBV6-2/TRBV6-3,many,TRBJ2-1,TRBD2,CATARTRYEQFF,TGTGCCACTGCGCGGACTAGGTATGAGCAGTTCTTC
TRBV5-1,NA,TRBJ1-1,TRBD1,CASSNGQGLNTEAFF,TGCGCCAGCAGCAACGGACAGGGCCTGAACACTGAAGCTTTCTTT
TRBV7-6,few,TRBJ2-7,TRBD2,CASSKSAGGSEQYF,TGTGCCAGCAGCAAATCAGCGGGGGGGAGCGAGCAGTACTTC
TRBV4-1,many,TRBJ2-2,TRBD2,CASRKRGDTGELFF,TGCGCCAGCAGGAAGCGGGGGGACACCGGGGAGCTGTTTTTT
TRBV10-3,NA,TRBJ2-5,NA,CATTYQETQYF,TGTGCCACCACGTACCAAGAGACCCAGTACTTC
TRBV29-1,NA,TRBJ1-5,TRBD1,CSVETGLNQPQHF,TGCAGCGTGGAGACAGGGCTCAATCAGCCCCAGCATTTT
TRBV18,NA,TRBJ1-5,NA,CASSPPLVQDRQPQHF,TGTGCCAGCTCACCACCATTGGTGCAGGACCGGCAGCCCCAGCATTTT
TRBV21-1,many,TRBJ1-1,NA,CASSPRQGRVAEAFF,TGTGCCAGCAGCCCACGACAGGGGAGAGTAGCTGAAGCTTTCTTT
TRBV9,NA,TRBJ2-7,NA,CACSASGSSYEQYF,TGTGCCTGCAGCGCCAGTGGGAGCTCCTACGAGCAGTACTTC
TRBV12-3/TRBV12-4,many,TRBJ1-6,TRBD1,CASSPGLGGAGNSPLHF,TGTGCCAGCAGCCCAGGGTTAGGGGGCGCGGGGAATTCACCCCTCCACTTT